A single sample is the source of the 11 T cell receptor beta chains below, sequenced in a study of T cell responses to AZD1222 COVID-19 vaccine. Only in-frame clones appear in the TCRdb table, and some are missing; sequencing was by immunoSEQ multiplex PCR. Of approximately 120,000 clones listed, more than 80% are singletons. The sample here was peripheral blood, taken on day 0 of AZD1222 vaccination. The receptor source for this set is an adult in good health.

The chain links TRBV28 to TRBJ2-7; TRBD1 agrees at 8 bases. V gave up 4 bases and J gave up 7 bases; unmatched junction bases: 9. CDR3 length equals 14 residues. Germline V gives CDR1 MDHEN, CDR2 SYDVKM. The CDR3 nucleotides are TGTGCCAGCAGTTCAGGGACAGGAAGGACGGAGCAGTACTTC. Translating it yields CASSSGTGRTEQYF.

The V and J genes are TRBV4-2 and TRBJ2-7; TRBD2 matches at 13 bases. From germline, CDR1 is LGHNA and CDR2 YNFKEQ. J gave up 7 bases and V 4 bases, and 10 bases lay outside the gene matches. The length of the CDR3 is 16 residues. CDR3 DNA sequence: TGTGCCAGCAGCCGGGTAACTAGCGGGGGGGCCGGTGAGCAGTACTTC. Its protein is CASSRVTSGGAGEQYF.

The chain carries TRBV20-1 and TRBJ2-3; TRBD2 is a possible D gene (5 bases). The CDR3 is made up of 14 amino acids. Germline loops: CDR1 DFQATT, CDR2 SNEGSKA (reference sequence). Trimming removed 3 bases at V and 0 bases at J, with 10 bases between. The CDR3 loop reads CSASLARSTDTQYF. In DNA form, the CDR3 reads TGCAGTGCTAGTTTAGCGAGGAGCACAGATACGCAGTATTTT.

In DNA form, the CDR3 reads TGCGCCAGCAGCTTGGGAGGGGTAAACACCGGGGAGCTGTTTTTT. Translating it yields CASSLGGVNTGELFF. The chain employs TRBV5-1 and TRBJ2-2; D is possibly TRBD1 or TRBD2 (5 bases each). CDR1 and CDR2 (germline): SGHRS, YFSETQ. CDR3 length equals 15 residues. The V end was cut by 0 bases, the J end by 2 bases, with 8 bases between.

The CDR3 nucleotides read TGTGCCAGCAGCTTTGGTATGAACACTGAAGCTTTCTTT. This sequence encodes CASSFGMNTEAFF. The rearrangement joins TRBV7-3 to TRBJ1-1; D gene unclear. CDR1 SGHTA and CDR2 FQGTGA come from the germline V gene. This CDR3 comprises 13 residues. With 3 bases removed from V and 0 bases from J, the gap between germline ends came to 5 bases. The full variable domain, rest sourced from reference TRBV7-3 and TRBJ1-1, is GAGVSQTPSNKVTEKGKYVELRCDPISGHTALYWYRQSLGQGPEFLIYFQGTGAADDSGLPNDRFFAVRPEGSVSTLKIQRTERGDSAVYLCASSFGMNTEAFFGQGTRLTVV.

The chain uses TRBV7-8 and TRBJ2-7; D is possibly TRBD1 or TRBD2 (5 bases each). This CDR3 is built from 15 residues. V shed 4 bases and J shed 3 bases, with 16 bases lying between them. Looked up from germline, CDR1 is SGHVS and CDR2 is FQNEAQ. The CDR3 region is CASSWGRGGNYEQYF. The CDR3 bases are TGTGCCAGCAGCTGGGGTCGGGGCGGAAACTACGAGCAGTACTTC.

The CDR3: CATSVSYNSPLHF. In DNA form, the CDR3 reads TGTGCCACCTCGGTATCCTATAATTCACCCCTCCACTTT. The gene calls are TRBV12-3 or TRBV12-4 and TRBJ1-6; D is unclear. The CDR3 runs 13 residues. Trimming removed 10 bases from V and 1 base from J, with 8 bases in between.

This chain links TRBV4-1 with TRBJ2-7; D is undetermined. Germline-derived CDR1 and CDR2 are MGHRA and YSYEKL. The CDR3 contains 15 residues. With 3 bases removed from V and 0 bases from J, the gap between germline ends came to 12 bases. The CDR3 coding sequence is TGCGCCAGCAGCCATAGAGACCTAAGCTCCTACGAGCAGTACTTC. Its protein product is CASSHRDLSSYEQYF.

The chain links TRBV9 to TRBJ1-1, with 11 bases lining up with TRBD1. This CDR3 has 16 amino acids. Germline V CDR1 and CDR2: SGDLS, YYNGEE. J gave up 5 bases and V 7 bases, and 13 bases lay outside the gene matches. CDR3 protein: CASSGTGGATGTEAFF. CDR3 DNA: TGTGCCAGCTCCGGGACAGGGGGGGCGACGGGAACTGAAGCTTTCTTT.

The gene calls are TRBV15 and TRBJ1-5; no firm D call. Germline loops: CDR1 LNHNV, CDR2 YYDKDF (reference sequence). The CDR3 contains 16 residues. Trimming removed 6 bases at V and 9 bases at J, with 24 bases between. The CDR3 protein is CATSNEVIMEIRPQHF. Here the CDR3 DNA reads TGTGCCACCAGTAACGAGGTGATCATGGAGATTCGGCCCCAGCATTTT.

The chain recombines TRBV19 with TRBJ2-5, with a weak D call TRBD2 (6 bases). The germline gives CDR1 LNHDA, CDR2 SQIVND (reference sequence). V lost 10 bases and J 4 bases, leaving 10 bases between the germline ends. This CDR3 comprises 11 residues. DNA for the CDR3: TGTGCCACGGGGACTGGAGAGACCCAGTACTTC. Translated: CATGTGETQYF.